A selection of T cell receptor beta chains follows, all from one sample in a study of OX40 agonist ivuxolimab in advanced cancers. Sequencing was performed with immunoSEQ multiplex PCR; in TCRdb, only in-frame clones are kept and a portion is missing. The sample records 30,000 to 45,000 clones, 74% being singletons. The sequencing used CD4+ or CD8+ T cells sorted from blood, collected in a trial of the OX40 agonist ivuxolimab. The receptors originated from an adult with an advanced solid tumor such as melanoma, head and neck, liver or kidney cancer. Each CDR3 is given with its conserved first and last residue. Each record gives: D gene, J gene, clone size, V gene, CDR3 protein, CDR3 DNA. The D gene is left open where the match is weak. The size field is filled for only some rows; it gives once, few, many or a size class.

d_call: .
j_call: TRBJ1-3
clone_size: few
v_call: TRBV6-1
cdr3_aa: CASSEGQVAGNTIYF
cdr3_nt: TGTGCCAGCAGTGAAGGACAGGTCGCGGGAAACACCATATATTTT

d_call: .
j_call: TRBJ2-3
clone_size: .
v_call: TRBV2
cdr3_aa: CAVLPGSTDTQYF
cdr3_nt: TGTGCCGTGCTTCCGGGGAGCACAGATACGCAGTATTTT

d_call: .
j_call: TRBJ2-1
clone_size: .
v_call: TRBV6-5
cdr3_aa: CASSSTLNEQFF
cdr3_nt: TGTGCCAGCAGCTCAACCCTGAATGAGCAGTTCTTC

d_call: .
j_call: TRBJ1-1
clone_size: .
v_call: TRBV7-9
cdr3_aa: CASSPPMVTEAFF
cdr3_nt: TGTGCCAGCAGCCCCCCGATGGTGACTGAAGCTTTCTTT

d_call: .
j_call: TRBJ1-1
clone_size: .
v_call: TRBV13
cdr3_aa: CASNLGARGRNTEAFF
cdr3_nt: TGTGCCAGCAACCTTGGGGCCCGGGGGCGGAATACTGAAGCTTTCTTT

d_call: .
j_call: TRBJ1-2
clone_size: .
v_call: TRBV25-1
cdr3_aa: CASSDIPEGGGYTF
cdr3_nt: TGTGCCAGCAGTGATATTCCAGAAGGGGGAGGCTACACCTTC

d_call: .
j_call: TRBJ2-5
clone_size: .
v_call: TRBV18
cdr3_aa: CASTYGKRVGTQYF
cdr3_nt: TGTGCCAGCACGTATGGCAAGAGAGTGGGGACCCAGTACTTC

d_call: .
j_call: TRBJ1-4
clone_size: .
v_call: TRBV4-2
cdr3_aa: CASSQDRVYTNEKLFF
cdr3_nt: TGTGCCAGCAGCCAAGATCGGGTTTACACTAATGAAAAACTGTTTTTT

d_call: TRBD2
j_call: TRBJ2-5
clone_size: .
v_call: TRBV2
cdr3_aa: CASTGTSGFLIMETQYF
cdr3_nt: TGTGCCAGCACCGGGACTAGCGGCTTCTTAATTATGGAGACCCAGTACTTC

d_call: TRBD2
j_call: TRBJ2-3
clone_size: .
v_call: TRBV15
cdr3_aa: CATSRGTSGGATTPDTQYF
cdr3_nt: TGTGCCACCAGCAGAGGGACTAGCGGGGGGGCAACAACTCCAGATACGCAGTATTTT

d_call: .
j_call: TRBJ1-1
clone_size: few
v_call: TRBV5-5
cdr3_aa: CASSNPGERGTEAFF
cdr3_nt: TGTGCCAGCAGCAACCCCGGGGAAAGGGGCACTGAAGCTTTCTTT

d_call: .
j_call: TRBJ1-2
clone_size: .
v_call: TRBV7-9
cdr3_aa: CASFRRANYGYTF
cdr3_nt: TGTGCCAGCTTCCGCCGGGCCAACTATGGCTACACCTTC

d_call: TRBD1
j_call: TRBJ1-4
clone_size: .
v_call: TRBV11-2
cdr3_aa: CASRRNRQGYLEKLFF
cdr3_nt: TGTGCCAGCAGAAGGAACAGACAGGGCTATTTGGAAAAACTGTTTTTT

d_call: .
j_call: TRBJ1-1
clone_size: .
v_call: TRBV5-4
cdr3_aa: CASSLMWGMGTEAFF
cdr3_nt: TGTGCCAGCAGCTTGATGTGGGGCATGGGAACTGAAGCTTTCTTT

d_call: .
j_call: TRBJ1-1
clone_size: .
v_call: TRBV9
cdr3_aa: CASSEGGGTNTEAFF
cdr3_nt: TGTGCCAGCAGCGAGGGAGGTGGGACGAACACTGAAGCTTTCTTT